Shown below are 21 T cell receptor beta chains from a single sample sequenced in a study of early T cells in non-severe SARS-CoV-2 infection (dated by TCRdb to about 2021). Library prep was done by 5' RACE. Sequencing used a NextSeq 500. TCRdb redid the processing of the public reads, applying fastp at Q25 and MiXCR, and retained in-frame beta chains. Rows with a matching CDR3 protein are joined into one entry that keeps the most common DNA and genes. The sample profile shows around 33,000 distinct CDR3 sequences; 4.7% of them were found once. 7.5% to 10% of the sample is taken by the ten largest. Input material: whole blood. The receptor set was obtained from an adult who was a healthcare worker with PCR-confirmed SARS-CoV-2 infection or an uninfected control (not recorded which).

The chain couples TRBV2 to TRBJ1-2; D gene unclear. The V and J ends lost 7 bases and 0 bases respectively, with 12 bases between them. Per the germline V gene, CDR1 is SNHLY and CDR2 is FYNNEI. The CDR3 extends over 14 amino acids. CDR3 nucleotides: TGTGCCAGCATCAGATTTTCCTCTAACTATGGCTACACCTTC. It encodes CASIRFSSNYGYTF.

Only a few counts were recorded for this clonotype. This chain connects TRBV7-9 to TRBJ2-2, with 8 bases that match TRBD1. The CDR3 runs 15 residues. CDR1 and CDR2 from the germline V gene are SEHNR and FQNEAQ (reference sequence). V lost 5 bases to trimming and J lost 7 bases; unmatched junction nucleotides: 9. The CDR3 spells CASSPNQGADGELFF. The CDR3 DNA is TGTGCCAGCAGCCCGAACCAGGGGGCAGACGGGGAGCTGTTTTTT.

A few counts support this clonotype. The chain is built from TRBV4-3 and TRBJ2-3, with a tentative D call TRBD1 (5 bases). The length of the CDR3 is 16 residues. Germline loops: CDR1 LGHNA, CDR2 YSLEER. Trimming removed 3 bases at V and 1 base at J, with 14 bases between. The CDR3 loop is CASSHRVGVGTDTQYF. The CDR3 DNA reads TGCGCCAGCAGCCATCGAGTAGGGGTCGGCACAGATACGCAGTATTTT.

This clonotype came up many times. The V and J genes are TRBV4-1 and TRBJ2-3; TRBD2 matches at 11 bases. V trimming: 4 bases; J trimming: 2 bases; junction bases outside the gene matches: 5. CDR1 is MGHRA and CDR2 is YSYEKL in the germline V gene. The CDR3 spans 16 residues. As DNA, the CDR3 is TGCGCCAGCAGCCGGTCGGGACTAGCGGACACAGATACGCAGTATTTT. Translation gives CASSRSGLADTDTQYF.

This clonotype occurred a few times. This chain connects TRBV20-1 to TRBJ2-1; 15 bases map to TRBD2. CDR3 length: 16 residues. Trimming cost V 6 bases and J 1 base; bases outside gene matches: 4. Germline assignment: CDR1 DFQATT and CDR2 SNEGSKA (reference sequence). CDR3 amino acids: CSAPGLAGGSYNEQFF. DNA of the CDR3: TGCAGTGCACCGGGACTAGCGGGGGGTTCCTACAATGAGCAGTTCTTC.

The chain carries TRBV3-1 and TRBJ1-6, with a weak D call TRBD1 (6 bases). The V gene lost 1 base and the J gene lost 11 bases, with 15 bases spanning the gap. The CDR3 runs to 15 residues. CDR1 is LGHDT and CDR2 is YNNKEL in the germline V gene (reference sequence). CDR3 coding DNA: TGTGCCAGCAGCCAAGGCACAGGGTCCGGGACACCCCTCCACTTT. This gives the protein CASSQGTGSGTPLHF.

In this sample, this clonotype turned up many times. This chain links TRBV18 with TRBJ1-1; D may be TRBD1 (5 bases). Germline V gene sequence: CDR1 KGHSH, CDR2 LQKENI. The CDR3 sequence is 13 residues long. V lost 2 bases, J lost 1 base, and 5 bases lay in between. This chain's CDR3 is CASSPGQNTEAFF. The CDR3 DNA follows: TGTGCCAGCTCACCAGGACAGAACACTGAAGCTTTCTTT.

This clonotype has a count of ten or more. This sequence joins TRBV28 and TRBJ2-7, with a weak D call TRBD1 (5 bases). Germline CDR1 reads MDHEN; CDR2 reads SYDVKM. CDR3 length equals 12 residues. V lost 6 bases and J 5 bases, leaving 11 bases between the germline ends. CDR3 DNA: TGTGCCAGCAGAAGAAGGGGAAACGAGCAGTACTTC. Protein sequence: CASRRRGNEQYF.

In its sample, this clonotype was seen many times. The chain combines TRBV6-6 with TRBJ1-3; D is uncertain. Germline V gene lookup returns CDR1 MNHNY and CDR2 SVGAGI (reference sequence). V was pared by 6 bases and J by 0 bases, with 15 bases between. The CDR3 is 16 residues long. The DNA for the CDR3 is TGTGCCAGCAGCTCCCCCGGGAAGGGCTCTGGAAACACCATATATTTT. It encodes CASSSPGKGSGNTIYF.

This clonotype was recorded many times. The rearrangement links TRBV28 to TRBJ2-1; no clear D gene. The germline V gene encodes CDR1 MDHEN and CDR2 SYDVKM. CDR3 length: 12 amino acids. The V gene lost 6 bases and the J gene lost 4 bases, with 7 bases spanning the gap. CDR3 bases: TGTGCCAGCAGCCCTTATTACAATGAGCAGTTCTTC. This gives the protein CASSPYYNEQFF.

This clonotype was recorded many times. This chain connects TRBV27 to TRBJ2-1; D remains unclear. Germline-derived CDR1 and CDR2 are MNHEY and SMNVEV (reference sequence). The CDR3 covers 11 residues. V was trimmed by 3 bases and J by 10 bases, leaving 7 bases between them. CDR3 nucleotides: TGTGCCAGCAGTTTCGGAAGGGAGCAGTTCTTC. Protein product: CASSFGREQFF.

This clonotype was seen a handful of times. The rearrangement uses TRBV20-1 and TRBJ1-5; a weak D match, TRBD1 (6 bases). Deletions cut 1 base from V and 2 bases from J, with 12 bases between. The CDR3 has 15 amino acids. Germline V gives CDR1 DFQATT, CDR2 SNEGSKA (reference sequence). As DNA, the CDR3 is TGCAGTGCTAGAGTAACAGGGAAGGGCAATCAGCCCCAGCATTTT. Translated: CSARVTGKGNQPQHF.

This clonotype was seen ten or more times. The J gene is TRBJ1-1, the V gene TRBV30; D uncertain. The V and J ends lost 0 bases and 0 bases respectively, with 8 bases between them. The CDR3 totals 14 residues. In germline, CDR1 is GTSNPN, CDR2 SVGIG (reference sequence). The CDR3 DNA reads TGTGCCTGGAGTGTACCGGGATTGAACACTGAAGCTTTCTTT. Translated: CAWSVPGLNTEAFF.

This clonotype showed up just a few times. The genes are TRBV2 and TRBJ2-7; 9 bases map to TRBD1. This CDR3 region has 15 residues. The junction had 5 bases not matched to a gene; V was cut back by 2 bases and J by 3 bases. The germline V gene has CDR1 SNHLY and CDR2 FYNNEI. The CDR3 loop reads CASSERTGDYYEQYF. The CDR3 DNA reads as TGTGCCAGCAGTGAAAGGACAGGGGACTACTACGAGCAGTACTTC.

This clonotype was recorded a few times. The V and J genes are TRBV6-2 or TRBV6-3 and TRBJ1-5; weak D call: TRBD1 (5 bases). The germline CDR1 and CDR2 sequences are MNHEY and SVGEGT. The CDR3 has 14 amino acids. The ends were cut back, 2 bases at V and 5 bases at J, with 10 bases in the middle. The CDR3 loop is CASSYGQGHQPQHF. The CDR3, as DNA: TGTGCCAGCAGTTACGGGCAGGGCCATCAGCCCCAGCATTTT.

The rearrangement uses TRBV30 and TRBJ1-1, with D maybe TRBD1 (5 bases). V was trimmed by 4 bases and J by 2 bases, leaving 14 bases between them. Germline CDR1 GTSNPN, CDR2 SVGIG (reference sequence). This CDR3 is 14 amino acids long. The CDR3 DNA reads as TGTGCCTGGACTGTAGACAGCCGAAACACTGAAGCTTTCTTT. It specifies CAWTVDSRNTEAFF.

This clonotype was seen at least ten times. This rearrangement joins TRBV6-6 to TRBJ1-1, with 7 bases fitting TRBD1. Germline CDR1 is MNHNY and CDR2 is SVGAGI (reference sequence). V trimming: 6 bases; J trimming: 8 bases; junction bases outside the gene matches: 9. CDR3 size: 13 residues. This CDR3 is CASRTADRVEAFF. CDR3 in DNA: TGTGCCAGCAGAACGGCAGACAGGGTAGAAGCTTTCTTT.

This sequence joins TRBV10-2 and TRBJ2-1, with a weak D call TRBD2 (7 bases). The CDR3 runs to 15 residues. V was trimmed by 8 bases and J by 3 bases, leaving 17 bases between them. Germline assignment: CDR1 WSHSY and CDR2 SAAADI. The CDR3 sequence: CASGGGTPYYNEQFF. CDR3 sequence (DNA): TGCGCCAGCGGGGGGGGGACACCCTACTACAATGAGCAGTTCTTC.

The genes are TRBV3-1 and TRBJ1-6, with TRBD1 as a possible D gene (5 bases). Trimming took 3 bases from V and 0 from J, leaving 12 bases between them. Germline loops: CDR1 LGHDT, CDR2 YNNKEL (reference sequence). The CDR3 length is 17 residues. The CDR3 sequence is CASSHYPTDSYNSPLHF. The CDR3 nucleotides are TGTGCCAGCAGCCACTACCCGACAGACTCCTATAATTCACCCCTCCACTTT.

The table lists this clonotype with a few counts. The chain links TRBV11-3 to TRBJ1-1, with 8 bases matching TRBD1. Germline lookup yields CDR1 SGHNT and CDR2 YENEEA. This CDR3 contains 14 residues. J was trimmed by 4 bases and V by 5 bases; bases with no gene match: 6. The CDR3 protein is CASSLQGDGTEAFF. The CDR3 DNA reads as TGTGCCAGCAGCCTACAGGGGGATGGCACTGAAGCTTTCTTT.

This clonotype was recorded at least ten times. The V gene is TRBV10-2, the J gene TRBJ1-1; D gene unclear. CDR3 length equals 12 residues. The germline V gene encodes CDR1 WSHSY and CDR2 SAAADI. V was shortened by 3 bases and J by 1 base, with 3 bases between the two germline ends. In nucleotides, the CDR3 is TGCGCCAGCAGTGATAGGAACACTGAAGCTTTCTTT. This codes for CASSDRNTEAFF.